A single sample is the source of the 31 T cell receptor beta chains below, sequenced in a study of CD8 T cells in ankylosing spondylitis. A single record per CDR3 protein comes from TCRdb applying MiXCR to the 5' RACE reads. The data contain 700,000 to 1,000,000 distinct CDR3 sequences, approximately 10% of them singletons. General study findings and limits: Seemingly distinctive of ankylosing spondylitis blood was a TCR beta motif formed by eight highly homologous variants.

Which antigens these TCRs recognize remains unknown. Sequenced input: blood, either unsorted or a sorted T cell fraction (not recorded which). These receptors were taken from a male donor with ankylosing spondylitis.

V usage is TRBV6-2 or TRBV6-3 and J usage is TRBJ2-5; D possibly uses TRBD1 or TRBD2 (6 bases each). This CDR3 spans 11 amino acids. V lost 11 bases, J lost 4 bases, and 11 bases lay in between. Per the germline V gene, CDR1 is MNHEY and CDR2 is SVGEGT. The CDR3 nucleotides are TGTGCCGGGGGGCTAGGAGAGACCCAGTACTTC. Translation gives CAGGLGETQYF.

This clonotype came up a few times. This sequence joins TRBV5-1 and TRBJ2-3; the D gene is possibly TRBD2 (7 bases). Germline CDR1 and CDR2: SGHRS and YFSETQ. This CDR3 spans 14 amino acids. V was shortened by 2 bases and J by 4 bases, with 11 bases between the two germline ends. As DNA, the CDR3 is TGCGCCAGCAGCTTTGCGGGGGCCCCAGATACGCAGTATTTT. Translating gives CASSFAGAPDTQYF.

This clonotype came up a few times. The V and J genes are TRBV29-1 and TRBJ2-5, with 9 positions matching TRBD1. V lost 2 bases to trimming and J lost 3 bases; unmatched junction nucleotides: 4. The CDR3 length is 14 residues. CDR1 is SQVTM, CDR2 ANQGSEA, per germline. In DNA, the CDR3 is TGCAGCGTTGAAAGGGGGACAGGGAAAGAGACCCAGTACTTC. Translating it yields CSVERGTGKETQYF.

The J gene is TRBJ1-5, the V gene TRBV18; 9 bases align to TRBD1. This CDR3 is built from 15 residues. Germline V CDR1 and CDR2: KGHSH, LQKENI. V lost 3 bases, J lost 6 bases, and 6 bases stayed unmatched. Here the CDR3 reads CASSPSGQGIQPQHF. In DNA form, the CDR3 reads TGTGCCAGCTCACCCTCCGGACAGGGGATTCAGCCCCAGCATTTT.

The J gene is TRBJ1-2, the V gene TRBV20-1, with 8 bases aligning to TRBD1. The trim removed 0 bases at V and 8 bases at J, leaving 8 bases unmatched. This CDR3 is built from 14 residues. Germline lookup yields CDR1 DFQATT and CDR2 SNEGSKA (reference sequence). The CDR3, as DNA: TGCAGTGCTAGAGACCTGACAGGGGAGAACGGCTACACCTTC. Its protein is CSARDLTGENGYTF.

This clonotype was found a few times. V usage is TRBV7-3 and J usage is TRBJ2-6, with D unclear. Per the germline V gene, CDR1 is SGHTA and CDR2 is FQGTGA. The length of the CDR3 is 14 residues. V dropped 6 bases and J dropped 1 base, with 7 bases sitting between them. The CDR3 is CASRARSGANVLTF. The CDR3 bases are TGTGCCAGCAGAGCAAGATCTGGGGCCAACGTCCTGACTTTC.

There are a few counts of this clonotype. The chain employs TRBV7-2 and TRBJ2-3, with D perhaps matching TRBD2 (5 bases). V lost 3 bases to trimming and J lost 5 bases, with 12 bases between them. The CDR3 extends over 14 amino acids. From germline, CDR1 is SGHTA and CDR2 FQGNSA. CDR3 amino acids: CASSFTGGGDTQYF. The DNA of the CDR3 is TGTGCCAGCAGCTTCACCGGAGGCGGAGATACGCAGTATTTT.

This clonotype was counted only a few times. The chain is built from TRBV7-6 and TRBJ2-1; 11 nucleotides agree with TRBD2. The germline CDR1 and CDR2 sequences are SGHVS and FNYEAQ. V trimming: 5 bases; J trimming: 3 bases; junction bases outside the gene matches: 3. This CDR3 spans 15 amino acids. DNA for the CDR3: TGTGCCAGCAGCACGGGACTAGCGGACTACAATGAGCAGTTCTTC. Residues: CASSTGLADYNEQFF. The full variable domain, completed using reference TRBV7-6 and TRBJ2-1, is GAGVSQSPRYKVTKRGQDVALRCDPISGHVSLYWYRQALGQGPEFLTYFNYEAQQDKSGLPNDRFSAERPEGSISTLTIQRTEQRDSAMYRCASSTGLADYNEQFFGPGTRLTVL.

The chain recombines TRBV5-5 with TRBJ1-4, with 8 bases fitting TRBD1. The CDR3 is 16 residues long. The V segment lost 2 bases and the J segment 8 bases; nucleotides outside the gene matches: 11. The germline gives CDR1 SGHKS, CDR2 YYEKEE (reference sequence). The CDR3 spells CASSLELQGVDEKLFF. CDR3 coding DNA: TGTGCCAGCAGCTTAGAGTTACAGGGGGTAGACGAAAAACTGTTTTTT.

The genes are TRBV20-1 and TRBJ2-1; no definite D call. Germline lookup yields CDR1 DFQATT and CDR2 SNEGSKA (reference sequence). This CDR3 spans 13 amino acids. The germline V and J ends were trimmed by 0 bases and 4 bases, with 7 bases remaining between them. DNA of the CDR3: TGCAGTGCTAGAGAAGGGAATTACAATGAGCAGTTCTTC. Its translation: CSAREGNYNEQFF.

V is TRBV4-2 and J is TRBJ1-2, with no clear D. V was clipped by 3 bases and J by 8 bases, with 7 bases between them. The CDR3 spans 11 residues. Germline lookup yields CDR1 LGHNA and CDR2 YNFKEQ. CDR3 coding DNA: TGTGCCAGCAGCCAGATGTCCGGCTACACCTTC. Translating it yields CASSQMSGYTF.

This clonotype came up a few times. The V and J genes are TRBV29-1 and TRBJ2-3, with 8 bases matching TRBD2. The length of the CDR3 is 12 residues. Per the germline V gene, CDR1 is SQVTM and CDR2 is ANQGSEA. CDR3: CTYSGGTDTQYF. The CDR3 DNA reads as TGCACCTATAGCGGGGGCACAGATACGCAGTATTTT.

Ten or more counts support this clonotype. The chain employs TRBV12-3 or TRBV12-4 and TRBJ2-2; D remains ambiguous. V dropped 1 base and J dropped 8 bases, with 5 bases sitting between them. The CDR3 loop spans 12 amino acids. CDR3 nucleotide sequence: TGTGCCAGCAGTTTAGAGCGAGGGGAGCTGTTTTTT. Residues: CASSLERGELFF.

This clonotype was counted a few times. The CDR3 nucleotides read TGTGCCAGCAGCTTAATGGGTTCGGCTCGAGAGACCCAGTACTTC. It yields the protein CASSLMGSARETQYF. V usage is TRBV7-2 and J usage is TRBJ2-5; D gene ambiguous. Germline CDR1 is SGHTA and CDR2 is FQGNSA. Trimming cost V 2 bases and J 4 bases, with 14 bases left between them. This CDR3 has 15 amino acids.

The chain recombines TRBV7-9 with TRBJ2-3; D is possibly TRBD2 (5 bases). The germline gives CDR1 SEHNR, CDR2 FQNEAQ (reference sequence). Trimming took 5 bases from V and 0 from J, leaving 15 bases between them. The CDR3 has 16 amino acids. The CDR3 region is CASSQARLTSTDTQYF. CDR3 sequence (DNA): TGTGCCAGCAGCCAAGCGAGACTAACGAGCACAGATACGCAGTATTTT. Full variable domain (remainder filled in from reference TRBV7-9 and TRBJ2-3): DTGVSQNPRHKITKRGQNVTFRCDPISEHNRLYWYRQTLGQGPEFLTYFQNEAQLEKSRLLSDRFSAERPKGSFSTLEIQRTEQGDSAMYLCASSQARLTSTDTQYFGPGTRLTVL.

This clonotype has just a few counts. J is TRBJ2-3 and V is TRBV18; 7 bases map to TRBD2. Germline assignment: CDR1 KGHSH and CDR2 LQKENI. This CDR3 has 14 amino acids. V shed 3 bases and J 5 bases; nucleotides not matched to a gene: 5. CDR3 sequence reads: CASSPGLEGDTQYF. Here the CDR3 DNA reads TGTGCCAGCTCACCTGGACTAGAGGGAGATACGCAGTATTTT.

This clonotype was detected many times. The chain recombines TRBV6-6 with TRBJ2-5; no definite D call. The ends were cut back, 0 bases at V and 5 bases at J, with 1 base in the middle. CDR3 length: 11 residues. The germline gives CDR1 MNHNY, CDR2 SVGAGI (reference sequence). The CDR3 reads CASSYSETQYF. The CDR3 DNA is TGTGCCAGCAGTTACTCGGAGACCCAGTACTTC.

The sample holds many counts of this clonotype. The J gene is TRBJ1-1, the V gene TRBV6-2 or TRBV6-3; D is undetermined. CDR3 length: 13 amino acids. Germline-derived CDR1 and CDR2 are MNHEY and SVGEGT. V dropped 7 bases and J dropped 5 bases, with 14 bases sitting between them. The CDR3 bases are TGTGCCAGCACCCCCGATTGGGCAACTGAAGCTTTCTTT. Protein product: CASTPDWATEAFF.

The chain joins TRBV4-2 to TRBJ2-1, with TRBD2 matching over 11 bases. There are 16 residues in the CDR3. Germline trimming cut 1 base from V and 5 bases from J; bases unmatched to any gene: 4. The germline gives CDR1 LGHNA, CDR2 YNFKEQ. The chain's CDR3 is CASSQVAGGNDNEQFF. The CDR3 nucleotides are TGTGCCAGCAGCCAAGTAGCGGGAGGGAATGACAATGAGCAGTTCTTC.

As DNA, the CDR3 is TGCAGCGTTGTGGGGCTCCAAGCTAACTATGGCTACACCTTC. Translated, it gives CSVVGLQANYGYTF. The chain joins TRBV29-1 to TRBJ1-2, with a tentative D call TRBD1 (5 bases). V dropped 4 bases and J dropped 0 bases, with 12 bases sitting between them. Germline CDR1 and CDR2: SQVTM and ANQGSEA. The CDR3 loop spans 14 amino acids.

This clonotype was observed a few times. V is TRBV28 and J is TRBJ2-7; 9 nucleotides match TRBD1. CDR1 and CDR2 (germline): MDHEN, SYDVKM. After removal of 7 bases from V and 2 bases from J, the junction contained 12 bases not matched to a gene. The CDR3 is 16 amino acids. As DNA, the CDR3 is TGTGCCAGCAACCCTGCGGGCACAGGGGGCACCTACGAGCAGTACTTC. It codes for CASNPAGTGGTYEQYF.

V gene TRBV20-1 combines with J gene TRBJ2-7; the D gene is possibly TRBD2 (6 bases). The CDR3 consists of 13 residues. CDR1 DFQATT and CDR2 SNEGSKA come from the germline V gene (reference sequence). With 6 bases removed from V and 3 bases from J, the gap between germline ends came to 15 bases. The CDR3 DNA reads as TGCAGTGCCATAGCGGTCCTGGACTACGAGCAGTACTTC. Protein sequence: CSAIAVLDYEQYF.

There are a few counts of this clonotype. The chain employs TRBV6-1 and TRBJ2-7, with 9 nucleotides matching TRBD1. The CDR3 spans 15 residues. V dropped 5 bases and J dropped 2; count of bases not matched to a gene: 7. The germline V gene has CDR1 MNHNS and CDR2 SASEGT. Here the CDR3 reads CASSLYDRGTYEQYF. The CDR3 coding sequence is TGTGCCAGCAGTCTTTATGACAGGGGGACCTACGAGCAGTACTTC.

This clonotype was seen only a few times. J is TRBJ2-1 and V is TRBV12-3 or TRBV12-4; no clear D. The CDR3 has 12 residues. Trimming took 1 base from V and 15 from J, leaving 13 bases between them. The CDR3: CASSLDGLELFF. DNA for the CDR3: TGTGCCAGCAGTTTAGATGGTCTAGAGTTGTTCTTC.

CDR3 region: CASSPLAGATEQYF. In DNA, the CDR3 is TGTGCCAGCAGCCCCTTAGCGGGTGCCACCGAGCAGTACTTC. The rearrangement links TRBV7-8 to TRBJ2-7; 7 positions agree with TRBD2. This CDR3 comprises 14 residues. V gave up 5 bases and J gave up 6 bases; unmatched junction bases: 10. From germline, CDR1 is SGHVS and CDR2 FQNEAQ.

The sample holds many counts of this clonotype. J is TRBJ1-2 and V is TRBV5-5; D is unclear. V lost 4 bases and J lost 4, with 17 bases in between. Per germline, CDR1 SGHKS and CDR2 YYEKEE (reference sequence). The CDR3 is 15 amino acids. DNA of the CDR3: TGTGCCAGCAGCCCGGATGGCACCCGAAGCTATGGCTACACCTTC. This encodes CASSPDGTRSYGYTF.

Ten or more counts support this clonotype. This chain uses TRBV29-1 with TRBJ1-2; 9 positions agree with TRBD1. The J segment lost 4 bases and the V segment lost 2 bases, leaving 8 bases of the junction unmatched. The CDR3 extends over 15 amino acids. Per germline, CDR1 SQVTM and CDR2 ANQGSEA. The DNA for the CDR3 is TGCAGCGTTGAACGTACAGGGGGCATGGGCTATGGCTACACCTTC. It is translated as CSVERTGGMGYGYTF.

This clonotype was counted at least ten times. J is TRBJ2-4 and V is TRBV10-3, with 8 bases fitting TRBD1. The V gene end was trimmed by 0 bases and the J gene end by 9 bases; junction bases not matched to a gene: 4. This CDR3 is 14 amino acids long. Germline V gene data show CDR1 as ENHRY and CDR2 as SYGVKD. In DNA, the CDR3 is TGTGCCATCAGTGAGTCTGGACAGGGAAGCATTCAGTACTTC. It codes for CAISESGQGSIQYF.

This clonotype was observed many times. The chain couples TRBV18 to TRBJ1-4; D uncertain. This CDR3 has 13 amino acids. The ends were cut back, 0 bases at V and 3 bases at J, with 2 bases in the middle. CDR1 and CDR2 (germline): KGHSH, LQKENI. CDR3 nucleotides: TGTGCCAGCTCACCACCGGCTAATGAAAAACTGTTTTTT. Residues: CASSPPANEKLFF.

This clonotype was seen many times. This rearrangement joins TRBV29-1 to TRBJ2-5, with 7 bases aligning to TRBD2. V lost 4 bases to trimming and J lost 7 bases; unmatched junction nucleotides: 3. CDR3 length: 11 amino acids. Germline V gives CDR1 SQVTM, CDR2 ANQGSEA. DNA of the CDR3: TGCAGCGTTGTAGGCGGGGGGACCCAGTACTTC. Translation gives CSVVGGGTQYF.

The gene calls are TRBV10-3 and TRBJ1-2; 7 positions match TRBD1. Germline V gene lookup returns CDR1 ENHRY and CDR2 SYGVKD. The CDR3 has 13 amino acids. After removal of 4 bases from V and 8 bases from J, the junction contained 7 bases not matched to a gene. Here the CDR3 reads CAISVEGARGYTF. CDR3 nucleotide sequence: TGTGCCATCAGTGTGGAGGGGGCGCGGGGCTACACCTTC.